This TCR beta chain was sequenced in a study of cytomegalovirus exposure and HLA in healthy donors. Germline-derived CDR1 and CDR2 are SEHNR and FQNEAQ (reference sequence). V lost 5 bases, J lost 3 bases, and 10 bases stayed unmatched. The CDR3 loop spans 16 amino acids. The PCR used 60 Vbeta and 13 Jbeta primers. Method: immunoSEQ multiplex PCR; TCRdb's copy keeps in-frame clones and lacks some. There are 160,000 or so clones in the sample; about two thirds occur only once, and around 2.8% lies in the top ten. Whole-study results and caveats: Later analysis suggested most CMV-associated TCR beta chains were HLA-restricted. There were several of the most significant clusters that appeared linked to common viral pathogens in a later analysis.

To note about this clone: Its antigen is as yet unknown.

The origin of this receptor is a woman between 25 and 40 years old in good health and CMV-seronegative. The rearrangement links TRBV7-9 to TRBJ2-3; 8 bases are shared with TRBD2. The sequencing sample was made of PBMCs. The CDR3: CASSPLNPSGTDTQYF. The CDR3 nucleotides read TGTGCCAGCAGCCCCCTCAACCCTAGCGGGACAGATACGCAGTATTTT.